The 18 T cell receptor beta chains below come from one sample, sequenced in a study of Ad26.COV2.S vaccination and SARS-CoV-2 variants. Assay: immunoSEQ multiplex PCR; the TCRdb copy retains only in-frame clones and omits some. Of fewer than 100,000 clones listed, roughly 84% were seen once; the top ten hold about 16%. Sample: peripheral blood, taken after recovery from COVID-19. The receptors come from a human donor who had recovered from COVID-19.

The rearrangement uses TRBV19 and TRBJ2-3; 7 bases map to TRBD2. Germline-derived CDR1 and CDR2 are LNHDA and SQIVND (reference sequence). This CDR3 region has 13 residues. J lost 4 bases, V lost 6 bases, and 4 bases had no gene match. This CDR3 is CASRVAGADTQYF. In DNA form, the CDR3 reads TGTGCCAGTAGAGTGGCGGGAGCAGATACGCAGTATTTT.

The genes are TRBV27 and TRBJ2-5; the D is unclear. This CDR3 spans 14 amino acids. Germline V gene lookup returns CDR1 MNHEY and CDR2 SMNVEV (reference sequence). V dropped 5 bases and J dropped 5 bases, with 15 bases sitting between them. CDR3 DNA sequence: TGTGCCAGCAGTCCCCTCGGTCGGGTCGAGACCCAGTACTTC. It codes for CASSPLGRVETQYF.

Turning to this clone: One end of the junction does not line up with germline, which may come from a read error. This chain links TRBV27 with TRBJ1-1; D remains ambiguous. Germline loops: CDR1 MNHEY, CDR2 SMNVEV (reference sequence). The CDR3 has 14 amino acids. CDR3 protein: CASSLFVGVTEAFF. CDR3 nucleotide sequence: TGTGCCAGCAGCTTATTCGTTGGGGTCACTGAAGCTTTCTTT.

The J gene is TRBJ2-5, the V gene TRBV18; D gene unclear. The CDR3 loop spans 14 amino acids. CDR1 is KGHSH and CDR2 is LQKENI in the germline V gene. Trimming removed 6 bases from V and 0 bases from J, with 11 bases in between. The chain's CDR3 is CASSPTRYQETQYF. CDR3 DNA sequence: TGTGCCAGCTCCCCGACACGGTACCAAGAGACCCAGTACTTC.

The J gene is TRBJ2-1, the V gene TRBV10-3, with a tentative D call TRBD2 (6 bases). Trimming cost V 0 bases and J 4 bases, with 7 bases left between them. This CDR3 region has 14 residues. CDR1 is ENHRY, CDR2 SYGVKD, per germline. The CDR3 sequence is CAISESAGYNEQFF. The CDR3 region has the DNA TGTGCCATCAGTGAGTCGGCGGGGTACAATGAGCAGTTCTTC.

J is TRBJ2-3 and V is TRBV19; unclear D gene. This CDR3 spans 12 amino acids. The V end lost 5 bases, the J end lost 6 bases, and 9 bases lay between the germline ends. Germline values: CDR1 LNHDA, CDR2 SQIVND (reference sequence). CDR3 region: CASSSTRDTQYF. The CDR3 DNA is TGTGCCAGTAGTTCCACCAGGGATACGCAGTATTTT.

This clone appeared a single time. V is TRBV5-1 and J is TRBJ2-1; 8 nucleotides line up with TRBD2. The CDR3 spans 15 residues. The germline gives CDR1 SGHRS, CDR2 YFSETQ. V shed 7 bases, J shed 5 bases, and the junction held 11 bases outside the gene matches. CDR3: CASGLLSGMNNEQFF. For the CDR3, the DNA is TGCGCCAGCGGACTACTTAGCGGGATGAACAATGAGCAGTTCTTC.

This rearrangement joins TRBV12-5 to TRBJ1-2; D call uncertain. The CDR3 spans 10 residues. The germline V and J ends were trimmed by 5 bases and 6 bases, with 4 bases remaining between them. Germline CDR1 and CDR2: LGHNT and FRNRAP. The CDR3 region is CASGTDGYTF. For the CDR3, the DNA is TGTGCTAGTGGTACTGATGGCTACACCTTC.

CDR3 sequence: CASRQGQGGQFF. DNA for the CDR3: TGTGCCAGCCGACAGGGCCAAGGCGGGCAGTTCTTC. The chain couples TRBV3-1 (or the pseudogene TRBV3-2) to TRBJ2-1; TRBD1 matches at 7 bases. Germline CDR1 is LGHDT and CDR2 is YNNKEL (reference sequence). The CDR3 covers 12 residues. The ends lost 8 bases at V and 12 bases at J; junction bases unmatched: 10.

The rearrangement joins TRBV9 to TRBJ2-3; D is possibly TRBD2 (6 bases). Germline V gives CDR1 SGDLS, CDR2 YYNGEE. Trimming cost V 0 bases and J 6 bases, with 17 bases left between them. There are 16 residues in the CDR3. CDR3: CASSVVGGGGVDTQYF. CDR3 nucleotides: TGTGCCAGCAGCGTAGTTGGGGGAGGCGGGGTGGATACGCAGTATTTT.

This chain connects TRBV6-5 to TRBJ1-1, with D maybe TRBD1 (5 bases). The germline V gene has CDR1 MNHEY and CDR2 SVGAGI. The CDR3 runs 12 residues. V lost 6 bases to trimming and J lost 5 bases, with 10 bases between them. CDR3 in amino acids: CASRQAPTEAFF. In nucleotides, the CDR3 is TGTGCCAGCAGACAGGCACCAACTGAAGCTTTCTTT.

The chain couples TRBV11-3 to TRBJ2-1, with D possibly being TRBD2 (6 bases). V gave up 0 bases and J gave up 2 bases, with 11 bases separating them. The CDR3 length is 16 residues. Germline V CDR1 and CDR2: SGHNT, YENEEA. The CDR3 loop reads CASSLDGSSTYNEQFF. CDR3 DNA: TGTGCCAGCAGCTTAGACGGGAGTTCAACCTACAATGAGCAGTTCTTC. Variable domain in full (rest from reference TRBV11-3 and TRBJ2-1): EAGVVQSPRYKIIEKKQPVAFWCNPISGHNTLYWYLQNLGQGPELLIRYENEEAVDDSQLPKDRFSAERLKGVDSTLKIQPAELGDSAVYLCASSLDGSSTYNEQFFGPGTRLTVL.

V usage is TRBV6-5 and J usage is TRBJ1-2; D unclear. The CDR3 runs 15 residues. V was cut by 2 bases and J by 8 bases, with 18 bases left in between. Germline values: CDR1 MNHEY, CDR2 SVGAGI. This chain's CDR3 is CASSYGVPGHWGYTF. Here the CDR3 DNA reads TGTGCCAGCAGTTACGGGGTTCCGGGCCACTGGGGCTACACCTTC.

The chain has TRBV24-1 and TRBJ1-6, with a tentative D call TRBD1 (6 bases). The V and J ends lost 4 bases and 10 bases respectively, with 13 bases between them. Germline-derived CDR1 and CDR2 are KGHDR and SFDVKD. This CDR3 contains 14 residues. The CDR3 DNA sequence: TGTGCCACCAGTGAAGCCAGGGGACAATCACCCCTCCACTTT. Encoded protein: CATSEARGQSPLHF.

Note on this clone: The germline gene is not matched at one end of the junction; a read error may be the cause. The V and J genes are TRBV4-3 and TRBJ2-7; 8 bases are a match to TRBD2. The germline V gene has CDR1 LGHNA and CDR2 YSLEER. The CDR3 is 17 residues long. CDR3 in amino acids: CDSSQDRASGYSYEQYF. CDR3 sequence (DNA): TGCGACAGCAGCCAAGATCGTGCTAGCGGGTACTCCTACGAGCAGTACTTC.

In its sample, this clone was seen a few times. This sequence joins TRBV15 and TRBJ2-5; D possibly corresponds to TRBD2 (6 bases). With 4 bases removed from V and 5 bases from J, the gap between germline ends came to 11 bases. The CDR3 covers 13 residues. CDR1 and CDR2 (germline): LNHNV, YYDKDF (reference sequence). CDR3 sequence (DNA): TGTGCCACCAGCAATGTGGCGGGGGAGACCCAGTACTTC. Translation gives CATSNVAGETQYF.

The chain has TRBV7-9 and TRBJ2-1, with 7 bases lining up with TRBD2. The CDR3 has 17 residues. V dropped 1 base and J dropped 2; count of bases not matched to a gene: 8. Germline V gene lookup returns CDR1 SEHNR and CDR2 FQNEAQ (reference sequence). In DNA, the CDR3 is TGTGCCAGCAGCTTAGGGGTGGGGCTAGCGGCCTACAATGAGCAGTTCTTC. It codes for CASSLGVGLAAYNEQFF.

This chain links TRBV6-6 with TRBJ2-2; 9 bases are a match to TRBD2. V dropped 6 bases and J dropped 5; count of bases not matched to a gene: 10. The germline V gene has CDR1 MNHNY and CDR2 SVGAGI (reference sequence). The CDR3 contains 16 residues. CDR3 amino acids: CASRQKLAGGTGELFF. The DNA for the CDR3 is TGTGCCAGCAGACAAAAACTAGCGGGTGGGACCGGGGAGCTGTTTTTT.